Listed here are 25 T cell receptor beta chains from one sample, sequenced in a study of control samples from healthy donors and cancer patients. Assay used: immunoSEQ multiplex PCR; TCRdb lists only in-frame clones, some missing. The sample holds under 75,000 clones, 85% seen once. The sequencing input was blood. The receptor source for this set is a man between 35 and 55 years old in good health.

The J gene is TRBJ2-3, the V gene TRBV5-1, with D possibly being TRBD2 (5 bases). CDR3 length: 17 residues. Germline CDR1 reads SGHRS; CDR2 reads YFSETQ. With 4 bases removed from V and 0 bases from J, the gap between germline ends came to 18 bases. The CDR3 sequence is CASSPYPSGLSTDTQYF. DNA for the CDR3: TGCGCCAGCAGCCCGTACCCGAGCGGCCTTAGCACAGATACGCAGTATTTT.

The V gene is TRBV6-1, the J gene TRBJ2-2, with a tentative D call TRBD1 (5 bases). The germline V and J ends were trimmed by 3 bases and 1 base, with 9 bases remaining between them. Germline assignment: CDR1 MNHNS and CDR2 SASEGT. This CDR3 comprises 15 residues. CDR3 protein: CASSEIGQNTGELFF. The CDR3 bases are TGTGCCAGCAGTGAGATCGGACAGAACACCGGGGAGCTGTTTTTT.

CDR3: CASSGNDRLETQYF. For the CDR3, the DNA is TGCGCCAGCAGTGGGAATGACAGGCTAGAGACCCAGTACTTC. The J gene is TRBJ2-5, the V gene TRBV10-1, with D perhaps matching TRBD1 (6 bases). The CDR3 runs to 14 residues. Germline CDR1 WNHNN, CDR2 SYGVQD (reference sequence). The ends were cut back, 4 bases at V and 4 bases at J, with 13 bases in the middle.

V and J are TRBV7-8 and TRBJ1-1, with 9 bases lining up with TRBD1. Germline CDR1 and CDR2: SGHVS and FQNEAQ. Losses at the gene ends were 1 base for V and 8 bases for J; bases not matched to a gene: 5. The CDR3 contains 14 residues. CDR3 loop: CASSLDRGRGEAFF. Written as DNA, the CDR3 is TGTGCCAGCAGCTTAGACAGGGGGCGAGGAGAAGCTTTCTTT.

This clone was picked up one time. The CDR3 nucleotides read TGTGCCAGCAGCCAAGGGACAGGGGATCAAGAGACCCAGTACTTC. It codes for CASSQGTGDQETQYF. The rearrangement uses TRBV3-1 (or the pseudogene TRBV3-2) and TRBJ2-5; 9 bases line up with TRBD1. Per the germline V gene, CDR1 is LGHDT and CDR2 is YNNKEL (reference sequence). This CDR3 has 15 residues. V shed 1 base, J shed 2 bases, and the junction held 2 bases outside the gene matches.

This clone was seen only once. The chain links TRBV12-3 or TRBV12-4 to TRBJ2-7, with D uncertain. The CDR3 extends over 11 amino acids. V was pared by 1 base and J by 4 bases, with 2 bases between. The CDR3: CASSLEYEQYF. The DNA for the CDR3 is TGTGCCAGCAGTTTAGAGTACGAGCAGTACTTC.

This chain uses TRBV18 with TRBJ1-2; D may be TRBD1 (5 bases). The CDR3 length is 17 residues. Per germline, CDR1 KGHSH and CDR2 LQKENI. V lost 4 bases, J lost 6 bases, and 24 bases lay in between. The CDR3 bases are TGTGCCAGCTCACGAACCTATGAAAGGACAAGGGCACATGGCTACACCTTC. This codes for CASSRTYERTRAHGYTF.

The rearrangement uses TRBV6-2 or TRBV6-3 and TRBJ2-1; 14 nucleotides align to TRBD2. The germline gives CDR1 MNHEY, CDR2 SVGEGT. This CDR3 region has 16 residues. Trimming cost V 6 bases and J 9 bases; bases outside gene matches: 10. The CDR3 nucleotides read TGTGCCAGCAGCGATTATGGGACTAGCGGGGGTGTTGAGCAGTTCTTC. This sequence encodes CASSDYGTSGGVEQFF.

The V and J genes are TRBV27 and TRBJ1-2, with unresolved D. The V end lost 3 bases, the J end lost 4 bases, and 15 bases lay between the germline ends. CDR1 MNHEY and CDR2 SMNVEV come from the germline V gene (reference sequence). CDR3 length: 15 amino acids. CDR3 loop: CASSLFPTRSYGYTF. In nucleotides, the CDR3 is TGTGCCAGCAGTTTGTTCCCAACCCGGTCCTATGGCTACACCTTC.

This chain uses TRBV25-1 with TRBJ2-4, with D possibly being TRBD2 (7 bases). CDR3 length: 15 amino acids. The germline CDR1 and CDR2 sequences are MGHDK and SYGVNS. V gave up 4 bases and J gave up 3 bases, with 13 bases separating them. The CDR3 region has the DNA TGTGCCAGCAGTGGCCAGGGAGGGGGCAAAAACATTCAGTACTTC. Its translation: CASSGQGGGKNIQYF.

The V gene is TRBV28, the J gene TRBJ2-7, with unresolved D. Trimming left V 8 bases short and J 0 bases short, with 8 bases between. Germline CDR1 reads MDHEN; CDR2 reads SYDVKM. The CDR3 runs to 12 residues. In DNA, the CDR3 is TGTGCCAGCCTCCACAACTCCTACGAGCAGTACTTC. Encoded protein: CASLHNSYEQYF. The entire variable domain, with the rest obtained from reference TRBV28 and TRBJ2-7, is as follows: DVKVTQSSRYLVKRTGEKVFLECVQDMDHENMFWYRQDPGLGLRLIYFSYDVKMKEKGDIPEGYSVSREKKERFSLILESASTNQTSMYLCASLHNSYEQYFGPGTRLTVT.

The genes are TRBV12-3 or TRBV12-4 and TRBJ1-2; D uncertain. This CDR3 is 12 amino acids long. V was trimmed by 6 bases and J by 6 bases, leaving 11 bases between them. This chain's CDR3 is CASSNRHDGYTF. For the CDR3, the DNA is TGTGCCAGCAGCAACCGACATGATGGCTACACCTTC.

The rearrangement links TRBV5-1 to TRBJ2-3, with 7 bases aligning to TRBD1. This CDR3 contains 14 residues. J was trimmed by 1 base and V by 3 bases; bases with no gene match: 2. The germline CDR1 and CDR2 sequences are SGHRS and YFSETQ. Written as DNA, the CDR3 is TGCGCCAGCAGCTCTACAGGGGGCACAGATACGCAGTATTTT. Protein: CASSSTGGTDTQYF. Full variable domain (outside the CDR3, taken from reference TRBV5-1 and TRBJ2-3): KAGVTQTPRYLIKTRGQQVTLSCSPISGHRSVSWYQQTPGQGLQFLFEYFSETQRNKGNFPGRFSGRQFSNSRSEMNVSTLELGDSALYLCASSSTGGTDTQYFGPGTRLTVL.

The chain links TRBV7-9 to TRBJ1-5; D is perhaps TRBD1 (5 bases). The germline V gene encodes CDR1 SEHNR and CDR2 FQNEAQ (reference sequence). The CDR3 covers 16 residues. V was clipped by 1 base and J by 6 bases, with 16 bases between them. For the CDR3, the DNA is TGTGCCAGCAGCTTAGATCAGGGAGGGGAGGCTCAGCCCCAGCATTTT. It specifies CASSLDQGGEAQPQHF.

This rearrangement joins TRBV27 to TRBJ1-2; tentatively, D is TRBD1 (5 bases). Trimming removed 3 bases at V and 8 bases at J, with 16 bases between. The CDR3 is 14 amino acids. Germline V gene sequence: CDR1 MNHEY, CDR2 SMNVEV (reference sequence). The CDR3 here is CASSFEGRVGGYTF. The CDR3 DNA is TGTGCCAGCAGTTTTGAGGGCAGGGTGGGGGGCTACACCTTC.

This sequence joins TRBV7-9 and TRBJ1-1; 9 bases agree with TRBD1. J was trimmed by 0 bases and V by 5 bases; bases with no gene match: 7. This CDR3 is 16 amino acids long. The germline CDR1 and CDR2 sequences are SEHNR and FQNEAQ (reference sequence). In DNA form, the CDR3 reads TGTGCCAGCAGCGGGGGGACAGGGACCTTGAACACTGAAGCTTTCTTT. Its translation: CASSGGTGTLNTEAFF.

The chain is built from TRBV7-9 and TRBJ1-6; TRBD1 aligns across 8 bases. The CDR3 loop spans 15 amino acids. The V segment lost 5 bases and the J segment 10 bases; nucleotides outside the gene matches: 10. Germline V gene sequence: CDR1 SEHNR, CDR2 FQNEAQ (reference sequence). CDR3 region: CASSEGTGSRSPLHF. CDR3 DNA sequence: TGTGCCAGCAGCGAAGGGACAGGCTCTCGATCACCCCTCCACTTT.

The chain combines TRBV11-3 with TRBJ2-5; tentative D call: TRBD1 (6 bases). The ends were cut back, 1 base at V and 5 bases at J, with 14 bases in the middle. Germline V gene sequence: CDR1 SGHNT, CDR2 YENEEA. This CDR3 is 15 amino acids long. The CDR3 nucleotides are TGTGCCAGCAGCTTAGTATCCAGGGGTCAGGAGACCCAGTACTTC. It is translated as CASSLVSRGQETQYF.

By its share, this clone is medium-sized. The CDR3 region is CASSLGSYEQYF. CDR3 nucleotide sequence: TGTGCCAGCAGCTTAGGATCCTACGAGCAGTACTTC. The J gene is TRBJ2-7, the V gene TRBV7-9; the D is unclear. CDR1 and CDR2 (germline): SEHNR, FQNEAQ (reference sequence). CDR3 size: 12 residues. The V and J ends lost 1 base and 1 base respectively, with 2 bases between them.

This rearrangement joins TRBV19 to TRBJ1-4; maybe TRBD1 (5 bases). CDR3 length: 11 amino acids. The ends were cut back, 7 bases at V and 15 bases at J, with 15 bases in the middle. The germline V gene encodes CDR1 LNHDA and CDR2 SQIVND (reference sequence). The CDR3 loop is CASNSWDGVFF. The CDR3 nucleotides are TGTGCCAGTAACAGTTGGGACGGGGTGTTTTTT.

The chain carries TRBV9 and TRBJ2-1, with 9 bases matching TRBD2. There are 16 residues in the CDR3. V lost 3 bases and J lost 1; bases outside the gene matches: 5. Germline V gene data show CDR1 as SGDLS and CDR2 as YYNGEE. The CDR3 reads CASSALAGRSYNEQFF. CDR3 coding DNA: TGTGCCAGCAGCGCCCTAGCGGGAAGGTCCTACAATGAGCAGTTCTTC.

The chain links TRBV4-1 to TRBJ1-2; no clear D gene. Trimming left V 0 bases short and J 7 bases short, with 18 bases between. This CDR3 region has 16 residues. CDR1 MGHRA and CDR2 YSYEKL come from the germline V gene. CDR3 nucleotide sequence: TGCGCCAGCAGCCAAGATCTGTGGGTTTCGAGGTCTGGCTACACCTTC. Residues: CASSQDLWVSRSGYTF.

The V and J genes are TRBV15 and TRBJ1-3, with unresolved D. The CDR3 is 16 residues long. In germline, CDR1 is LNHNV, CDR2 YYDKDF (reference sequence). Deletions cut 0 bases from V and 2 bases from J, with 11 bases between. CDR3 nucleotide sequence: TGTGCCACCAGCAGAGAGTTTCGCTTCACTGGAAACACCATATATTTT. Translated, it gives CATSREFRFTGNTIYF.

V and J are TRBV30 and TRBJ1-2, with 11 bases lining up with TRBD1. After removal of 4 bases from V and 4 bases from J, the junction contained 5 bases not matched to a gene. The V gene's germline CDR1 is GTSNPN and CDR2 SVGIG (reference sequence). There are 14 residues in the CDR3. The CDR3 region is CAWTSGTGGYGYTF. The CDR3 DNA reads as TGTGCCTGGACCTCCGGGACAGGGGGCTATGGCTACACCTTC.

V gene TRBV12-3 or TRBV12-4 combines with J gene TRBJ1-6; D may be TRBD1 (6 bases). This CDR3 spans 11 amino acids. The germline V and J ends were trimmed by 5 bases and 13 bases, with 9 bases remaining between them. The CDR3 loop reads CASSTGYPLHF. The CDR3 DNA sequence: TGTGCCAGCAGTACAGGGTATCCCCTCCACTTT.